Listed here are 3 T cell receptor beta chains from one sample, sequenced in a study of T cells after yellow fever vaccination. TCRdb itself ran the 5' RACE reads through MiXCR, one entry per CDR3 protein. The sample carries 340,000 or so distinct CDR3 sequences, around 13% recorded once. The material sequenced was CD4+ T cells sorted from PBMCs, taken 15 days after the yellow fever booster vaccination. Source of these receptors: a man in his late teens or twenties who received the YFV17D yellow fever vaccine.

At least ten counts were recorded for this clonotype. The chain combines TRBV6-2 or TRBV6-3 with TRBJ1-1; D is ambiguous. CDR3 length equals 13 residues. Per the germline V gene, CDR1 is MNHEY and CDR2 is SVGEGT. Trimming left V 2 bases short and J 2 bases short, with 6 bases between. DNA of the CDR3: TGTGCCAGCAGTTACAACAGCAACACTGAAGCTTTCTTT. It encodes CASSYNSNTEAFF.

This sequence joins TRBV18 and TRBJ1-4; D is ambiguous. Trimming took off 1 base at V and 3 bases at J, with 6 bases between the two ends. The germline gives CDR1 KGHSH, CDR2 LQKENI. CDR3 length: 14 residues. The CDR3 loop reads CASSPLISNEKLFF. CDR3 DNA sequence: TGTGCCAGCTCACCACTCATCTCTAATGAAAAACTGTTTTTT.

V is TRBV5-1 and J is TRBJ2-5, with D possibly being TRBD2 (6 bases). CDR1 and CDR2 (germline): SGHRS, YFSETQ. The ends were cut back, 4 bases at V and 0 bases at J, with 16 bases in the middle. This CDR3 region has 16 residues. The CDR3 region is CASSRGDSPYQETQYF. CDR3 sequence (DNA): TGCGCCAGCAGCCGCGGGGACTCACCGTACCAAGAGACCCAGTACTTC.